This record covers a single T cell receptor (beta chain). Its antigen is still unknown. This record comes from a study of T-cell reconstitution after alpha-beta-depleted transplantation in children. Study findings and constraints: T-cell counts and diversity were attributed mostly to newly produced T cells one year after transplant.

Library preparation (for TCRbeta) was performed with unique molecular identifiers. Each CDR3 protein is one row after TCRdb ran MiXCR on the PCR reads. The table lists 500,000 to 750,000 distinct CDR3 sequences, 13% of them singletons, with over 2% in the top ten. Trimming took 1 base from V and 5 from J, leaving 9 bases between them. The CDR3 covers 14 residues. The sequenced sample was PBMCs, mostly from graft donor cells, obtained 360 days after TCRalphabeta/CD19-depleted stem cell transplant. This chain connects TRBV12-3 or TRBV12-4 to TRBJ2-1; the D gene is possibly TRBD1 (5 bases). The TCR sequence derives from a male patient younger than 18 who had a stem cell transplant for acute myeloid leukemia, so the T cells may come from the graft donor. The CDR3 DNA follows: TGTGCCAGCAGTTTAGTACAGGTTAACAATGAGCAGTTCTTC. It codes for CASSLVQVNNEQFF.